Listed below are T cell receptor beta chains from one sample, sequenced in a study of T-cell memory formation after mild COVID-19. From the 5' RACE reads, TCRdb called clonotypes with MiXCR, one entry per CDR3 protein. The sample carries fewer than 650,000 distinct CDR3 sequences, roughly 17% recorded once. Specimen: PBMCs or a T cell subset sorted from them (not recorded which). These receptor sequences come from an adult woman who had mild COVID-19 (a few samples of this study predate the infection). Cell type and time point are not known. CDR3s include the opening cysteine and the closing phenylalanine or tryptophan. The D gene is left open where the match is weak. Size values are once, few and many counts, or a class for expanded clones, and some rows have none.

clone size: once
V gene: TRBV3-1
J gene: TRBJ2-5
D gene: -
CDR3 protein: CASTKNGETQYF
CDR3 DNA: TGTGCCAGCACGAAAAACGGGGAGACCCAGTACTTC

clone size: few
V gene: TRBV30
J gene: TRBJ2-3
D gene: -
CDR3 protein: CAWSMLGGSDTQYF
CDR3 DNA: TGTGCCTGGAGTATGTTAGGCGGATCAGATACGCAGTATTTT

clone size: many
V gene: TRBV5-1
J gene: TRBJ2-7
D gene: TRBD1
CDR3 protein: CASSLAGTGTYEQYF
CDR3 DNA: TGTGCCAGCAGTTTGGCCGGGACAGGCACCTACGAGCAGTACTTC

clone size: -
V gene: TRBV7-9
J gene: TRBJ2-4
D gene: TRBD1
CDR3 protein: CASSFGSGGLIAKNIQYF
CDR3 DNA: TGTGCCAGCAGCTTTGGGTCAGGGGGCTTGATAGCCAAAAACATTCAGTACTTC

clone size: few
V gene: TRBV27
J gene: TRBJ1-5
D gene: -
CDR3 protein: CASSPNRLSNQPQHF
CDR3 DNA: TGTGCCAGCAGCCCCAACAGGCTTAGCAATCAGCCCCAGCATTTT

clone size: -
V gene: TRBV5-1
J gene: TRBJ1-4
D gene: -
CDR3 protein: CASSPVEAAGEKLFF
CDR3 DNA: TGCGCCAGCAGCCCCGTTGAGGCCGCTGGGGAAAAACTGTTTTTT

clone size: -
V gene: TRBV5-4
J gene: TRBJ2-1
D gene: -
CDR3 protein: CASSPVGKSYNEQFF
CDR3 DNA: TGTGCCAGCAGCCCGGTTGGAAAGTCCTACAATGAGCAGTTCTTC

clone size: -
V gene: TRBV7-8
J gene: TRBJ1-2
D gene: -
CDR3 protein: CASSRLGGLITF
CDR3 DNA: TGTGCCAGCAGTCGTCTCGGGGGGCTTATCACCTTC

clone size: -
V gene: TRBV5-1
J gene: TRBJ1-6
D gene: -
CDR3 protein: CASSPNSEGSPLHF
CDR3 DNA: TGCGCCAGCAGCCCTAATTCCGAGGGATCACCCCTCCACTTT

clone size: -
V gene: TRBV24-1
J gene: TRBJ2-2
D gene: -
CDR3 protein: CATSDFRGRSTGELFF
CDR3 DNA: TGTGCCACCAGTGATTTCCGGGGGCGTAGTACCGGGGAGCTGTTTTTT

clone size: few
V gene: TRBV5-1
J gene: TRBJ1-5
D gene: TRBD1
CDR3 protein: CASSLAGQNQPQHF
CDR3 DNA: TGCGCCAGCAGCTTGGCGGGACAGAATCAGCCCCAGCATTTT

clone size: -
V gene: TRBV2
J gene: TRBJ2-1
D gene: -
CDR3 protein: CASRRTVKRYNEQFF
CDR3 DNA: TGTGCCAGCAGAAGGACAGTCAAACGTTACAATGAGCAGTTCTTC

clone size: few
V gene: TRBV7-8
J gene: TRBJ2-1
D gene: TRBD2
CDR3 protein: CASSSELAGGRDEQFF
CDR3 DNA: TGTGCCAGCAGCTCTGAACTAGCGGGGGGGCGGGATGAGCAGTTCTTC

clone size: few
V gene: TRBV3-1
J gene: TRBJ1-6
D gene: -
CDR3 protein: CASSQTEYNSPLHF
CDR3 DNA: TGTGCCAGCAGCCAGACAGAGTATAATTCACCCCTCCACTTT

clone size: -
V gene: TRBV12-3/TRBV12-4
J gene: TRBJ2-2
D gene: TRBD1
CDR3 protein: CASNQLGQGTGELFF
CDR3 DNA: TGTGCCAGCAATCAACTCGGACAGGGCACCGGGGAGCTGTTTTTT

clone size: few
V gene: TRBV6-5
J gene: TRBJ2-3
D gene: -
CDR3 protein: CASSYSWTLTDTQYF
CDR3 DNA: TGTGCCAGCAGTTACTCGTGGACACTCACAGATACGCAGTATTTT

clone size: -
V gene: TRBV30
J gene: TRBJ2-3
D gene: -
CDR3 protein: CAWSGFLTDTQYF
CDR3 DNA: TGTGCCTGGAGTGGATTCTTAACAGATACGCAGTATTTT

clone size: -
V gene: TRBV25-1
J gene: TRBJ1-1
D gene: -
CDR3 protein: CASSELTETEAFF
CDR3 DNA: TGTGCCAGCAGTGAGCTGACAGAGACTGAAGCTTTCTTT

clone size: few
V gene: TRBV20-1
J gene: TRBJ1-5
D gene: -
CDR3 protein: CSARVAGNGIQPQHF
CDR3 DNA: TGCAGTGCTAGAGTTGCCGGGAACGGGATTCAGCCCCAGCATTTT

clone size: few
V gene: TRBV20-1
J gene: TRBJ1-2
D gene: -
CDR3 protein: CSASGGENYGYTF
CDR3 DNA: TGCAGTGCTAGCGGGGGCGAAAACTATGGCTACACCTTC

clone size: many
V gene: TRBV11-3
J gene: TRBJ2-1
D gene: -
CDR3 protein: CASSLHRASNEQFF
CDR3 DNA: TGTGCCAGCAGCTTGCACCGGGCCTCCAATGAGCAGTTCTTC

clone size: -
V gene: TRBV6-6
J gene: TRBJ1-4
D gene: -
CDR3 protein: CASSSHSGDVKEKLFF
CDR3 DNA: TGTGCCAGCAGTTCCCATTCGGGGGATGTTAAGGAAAAACTGTTTTTT

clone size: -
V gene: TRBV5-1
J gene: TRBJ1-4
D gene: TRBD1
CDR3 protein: CASSTGTGEEKLFF
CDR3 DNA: TGCGCCAGCAGCACCGGGACAGGGGAAGAAAAACTGTTTTTT

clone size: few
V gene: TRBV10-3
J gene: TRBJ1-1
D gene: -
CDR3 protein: CAISEKGLENTEAFF
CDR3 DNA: TGTGCCATCAGTGAGAAAGGGCTGGAGAACACTGAAGCTTTCTTT

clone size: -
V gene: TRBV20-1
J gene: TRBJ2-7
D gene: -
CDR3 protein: CSARNPNGFYEQYF
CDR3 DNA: TGCAGTGCTAGAAACCCGAACGGGTTCTACGAGCAGTACTTC

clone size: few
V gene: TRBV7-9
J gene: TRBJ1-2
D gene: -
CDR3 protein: CASSLSGALGGYTF
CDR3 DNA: TGTGCCAGCAGCCTATCCGGGGCCCTGGGTGGCTACACCTTC

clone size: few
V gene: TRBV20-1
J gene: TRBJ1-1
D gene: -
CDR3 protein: CSARDAGLGTEAFF
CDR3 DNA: TGCAGTGCTAGAGATGCAGGGTTGGGGACTGAAGCTTTCTTT

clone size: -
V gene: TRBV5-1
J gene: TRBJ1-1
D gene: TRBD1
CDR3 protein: CASSTGQGEAFF
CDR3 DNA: TGCGCCAGCAGCACGGGACAGGGAGAAGCTTTCTTT

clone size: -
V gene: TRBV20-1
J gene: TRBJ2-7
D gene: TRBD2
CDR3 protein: CSAETSGTYEQYF
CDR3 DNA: TGCAGTGCTGAGACTAGCGGAACCTACGAGCAGTACTTC

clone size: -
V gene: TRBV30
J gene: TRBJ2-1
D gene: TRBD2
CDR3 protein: CAWSSGLVGVLEQFF
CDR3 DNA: TGTGCCTGGAGTTCGGGACTAGTAGGGGTACTTGAGCAGTTCTTC

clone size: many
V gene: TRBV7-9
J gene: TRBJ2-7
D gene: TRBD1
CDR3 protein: CASSPQGVIIYEQYF
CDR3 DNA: TGTGCCAGCAGCCCCCAGGGGGTAATTATCTACGAGCAGTACTTC

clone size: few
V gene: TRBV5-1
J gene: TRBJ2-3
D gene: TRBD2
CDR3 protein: CASSQGLAGVRDTQYF
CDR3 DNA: TGCGCCAGCAGCCAGGGACTAGCGGGGGTAAGAGATACGCAGTATTTT